Following are 15 T cell receptor beta chains from one sample sequenced in a study of T cells in Graves' hyperthyroidism and ophthalmopathy. RNA transcripts yielded amplified TCR beta CDR3 regions. First-round RT-PCR of the TCR CDR3 relied on the HTBI primer set. TCRdb re-called the multiplex PCR reads through MiXCR, storing one row per CDR3 protein. Of hundreds of thousands of distinct CDR3 sequences listed, around 45% are singletons. The material sequenced was peripheral blood or thyroid tissue (not recorded which). These receptors all stem from a young woman with Graves' hyperthyroidism.

V usage is TRBV19 and J usage is TRBJ1-1; D remains ambiguous. The CDR3 has 14 residues. The germline CDR1 and CDR2 sequences are LNHDA and SQIVND (reference sequence). V gave up 5 bases and J gave up 3 bases, with 13 bases separating them. CDR3 DNA: TGTGCCAGTAGTCCCGGAGGGCGTTACACTGAAGCTTTCTTT. Its translation is CASSPGGRYTEAFF.

This clonotype showed up many times. The V gene is TRBV7-8, the J gene TRBJ1-1; D gene ambiguous. The V gene lost 6 bases and the J gene lost 5 bases, with 7 bases spanning the gap. The CDR3 is 11 residues long. Germline CDR1 SGHVS, CDR2 FQNEAQ. The CDR3 sequence is CASREVTEAFF. The CDR3 nucleotides read TGTGCCAGCAGGGAAGTTACTGAAGCTTTCTTT.

This clonotype has only a few counts. The chain carries TRBV13 and TRBJ2-5; D not resolved. From germline, CDR1 is PRHDT and CDR2 FYEKMQ (reference sequence). Trimming removed 6 bases at V and 5 bases at J, with 10 bases between. This CDR3 spans 12 amino acids. DNA of the CDR3: TGTGCCAGCAGTGAAGAAGGTGAGACCCAGTACTTC. Translating it yields CASSEEGETQYF.

The chain is built from TRBV12-3 or TRBV12-4 and TRBJ1-5; D is ambiguous. CDR3 length: 15 residues. The V and J ends lost 5 bases and 7 bases respectively, with 18 bases between them. The DNA for the CDR3 is TGTGCCAGCAGTGAAGATGGCGGCCGCTGGCAGCCCCAGCATTTT. Translation: CASSEDGGRWQPQHF.

V is TRBV10-3 and J is TRBJ2-7, with D perhaps matching TRBD1 (5 bases). Germline CDR1 is ENHRY and CDR2 is SYGVKD. V shed 3 bases and J shed 4 bases, with 10 bases lying between them. The CDR3 consists of 13 residues. The CDR3 protein is CAISDQGVYEQYF. DNA of the CDR3: TGTGCCATCAGTGATCAGGGTGTTTACGAGCAGTACTTC.

This clonotype was counted between two and nine times. This sequence joins TRBV20-1 and TRBJ1-3; 7 positions agree with TRBD1. Germline-derived CDR1 and CDR2 are DFQATT and SNEGSKA (reference sequence). The V gene end was trimmed by 6 bases and the J gene end by 1 base; junction bases not matched to a gene: 6. This CDR3 region has 14 residues. The CDR3 reads CSAPTGRSGNTIYF. The CDR3 DNA follows: TGCAGTGCCCCGACAGGGCGTTCTGGAAACACCATATATTTT.

The V call is TRBV7-9, the J call TRBJ2-2; the match to TRBD2 covers 13 bases. With V trimmed by 5 bases and J by 7 bases, 4 bases remained unmatched. The CDR3 runs to 15 residues. From germline, CDR1 is SEHNR and CDR2 FQNEAQ (reference sequence). The DNA for the CDR3 is TGTGCCAGCAGCAGGACTAGCGGGAGTCACGGGGAGCTGTTTTTT. Its translation is CASSRTSGSHGELFF.

CDR3 sequence (DNA): TGTGCCATACCGGGACAGGGATCCTACGAGCAGTACTTC. Amino acid sequence: CAIPGQGSYEQYF. This chain joins TRBV7-8 and TRBJ2-7; 9 bases fit TRBD1. Trimming removed 10 bases from V and 1 base from J; junction bases left unmatched: 5. This CDR3 region has 13 residues. Looked up from germline, CDR1 is SGHVS and CDR2 is FQNEAQ.

This clonotype was found a few times. The V and J genes are TRBV14 and TRBJ2-7; tentatively, D is TRBD2 (5 bases). The CDR3 runs 12 residues. The germline CDR1 and CDR2 sequences are SGHDN and FVKESK. With 3 bases removed from V and 6 bases from J, the gap between germline ends came to 9 bases. The CDR3 is CASSHSAGEQYF. CDR3 bases: TGTGCCAGCAGCCACAGCGCGGGCGAGCAGTACTTC.

A single count supports this clonotype. The chain employs TRBV15 and TRBJ1-2, with D possibly matching TRBD1 (5 bases). The CDR3 has 14 amino acids. Trimming left V 3 bases short and J 0 bases short, with 8 bases between. Germline CDR1 is LNHNV and CDR2 is YYDKDF (reference sequence). The CDR3 nucleotides read TGTGCCACCAGCAGTGACAGAGCTAACTATGGCTACACCTTC. It codes for CATSSDRANYGYTF. Supplemented by reference TRBV15 and TRBJ1-2, the full variable domain reads DAMVIQNPRYQVTQFGKPVTLSCSQTLNHNVMYWYQQKSSQAPKLLFHYYDKDFNNEADTPDNFQSRRPNTSFCFLDIRSPGLGDTAMYLCATSSDRANYGYTFGSGTRLTVV.

This clonotype came up many times. The rearrangement links TRBV10-3 to TRBJ1-2; no clear D. Deletions cut 0 bases from V and 8 bases from J, with 10 bases between. CDR1 is ENHRY, CDR2 SYGVKD, per germline. This CDR3 has 13 residues. The CDR3 DNA reads TGTGCCATCAGTGAGTCCCTTTCGCGAGGCTACACCTTC. Protein sequence: CAISESLSRGYTF.

Regarding this clonotype: An end of the junction differs from the germline gene, which may be a read error. The chain employs TRBV10-3 and TRBJ2-7; maybe TRBD2 (6 bases). The CDR3 totals 14 residues. Germline CDR1 and CDR2: ENHRY and SYGVKD. In DNA, the CDR3 is TGTGCCAGCAGTCGCCTGACTAGTTCCTACGAGCAGTACTTC. This translates into CASSRLTSSYEQYF.

J is TRBJ2-5 and V is TRBV25-1, with a weak D call TRBD2 (6 bases). The germline V gene has CDR1 MGHDK and CDR2 SYGVNS. The ends were cut back, 4 bases at V and 0 bases at J, with 12 bases in the middle. The CDR3 contains 15 residues. CDR3 nucleotides: TGTGCCAGCAGTGCCCGAGCGGGTCACCAAGAGACCCAGTACTTC. Translation gives CASSARAGHQETQYF. Together with reference TRBV25-1 and TRBJ2-5, the CDR3 gives the full variable domain: EADIYQTPRYLVIGTGKKITLECSQTMGHDKMYWYQQDPGMELHLIHYSYGVNSTEKGDLSSESTVSRIRTEHFPLTLESARPSHTSQYLCASSARAGHQETQYFGPGTRLLVL.

The V call is TRBV11-2, the J call TRBJ2-2, with D possibly matching TRBD1 (6 bases). The CDR3 sequence is 17 residues long. CDR1 is SGHAT and CDR2 is FQNNGV in the germline V gene. The V end lost 5 bases, the J end lost 6 bases, and 22 bases lay between the germline ends. CDR3 loop: CASSLPQGLADAGELFF. CDR3 nucleotide sequence: TGTGCCAGCAGCCTCCCCCAGGGGCTAGCTGATGCCGGGGAGCTGTTTTTT.

CDR3 residues: CASSLARPGETQYF. The CDR3 nucleotides read TGTGCCAGCAGTTTGGCCAGGCCGGGGGAGACCCAGTACTTC. This chain uses TRBV9 with TRBJ2-5; tentative D call: TRBD2 (5 bases). This CDR3 is built from 14 residues. The germline gives CDR1 SGDLS, CDR2 YYNGEE. Trimming took 5 bases from V and 5 from J, leaving 16 bases between them.